This T cell receptor (beta chain) was sequenced for a study of CD8+ T cells in alopecia areata. Treatment described: oral pan-JAK inhibitor, 5-10 mg twice daily. Per germline, CDR1 SGHTA and CDR2 FQGNSA. Trimming pared 8 bases from V and 5 bases from J, leaving 15 bases between. The CDR3 runs 13 residues. Extraction and reverse transcription of RNA yielded cDNA as the sequencing template. Some clones are missing from TCRdb's copy, which holds only in-frame ones; the method was immunoSEQ multiplex PCR. The table records a few hundred thousand clones, 35% to 40% of them present only once. V gene TRBV7-2 combines with J gene TRBJ2-5; the D is unclear. The specimen was CD4+ T cells sorted from blood, collected at roughly week 30, from a patient treated with tofacitinib. The receptor's source is a human donor with alopecia areata. The CDR3 loop reads CASSFPPMETQYF. Written as DNA, the CDR3 is TGTGCCAGCTCCTTTCCCCCAATGGAGACCCAGTACTTC. The complete variable domain, with remaining parts taken from reference TRBV7-2 and TRBJ2-5, reads GAGVSQSPSNKVTEKGKDVELRCDPISGHTALYWYRQSLGQGLEFLIYFQGNSAPDKSGLPSDRFSAERTGGSVSTLTIQRTQQEDSAVYLCASSFPPMETQYFGPGTRLLVL.